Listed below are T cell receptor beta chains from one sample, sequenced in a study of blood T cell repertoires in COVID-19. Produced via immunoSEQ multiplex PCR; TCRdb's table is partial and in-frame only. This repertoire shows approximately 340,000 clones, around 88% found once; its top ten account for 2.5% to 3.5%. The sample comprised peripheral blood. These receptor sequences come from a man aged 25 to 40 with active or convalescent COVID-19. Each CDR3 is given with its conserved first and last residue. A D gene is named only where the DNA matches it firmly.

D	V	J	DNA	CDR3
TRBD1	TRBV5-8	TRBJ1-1	TGTGCCAGCAGCTGGGACAGGGAGGGGACTGAAGCTTTCTTT	CASSWDREGTEAFF
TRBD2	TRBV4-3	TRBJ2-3	TGCGCCAGCAGCCAAGACAGCGGGAGGGCAGATACGCAGTATTTT	CASSQDSGRADTQYF
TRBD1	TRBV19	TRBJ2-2	TGTGCCACCCGACAGGGTAGAGGCAACACCGGGGAGCTGTTTTTT	CATRQGRGNTGELFF
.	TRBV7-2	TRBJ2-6	TGTGCCAGCAGCTTAGTAGCGCGACATTCTGGGGCCAACGTCCTGACTTTC	CASSLVARHSGANVLTF
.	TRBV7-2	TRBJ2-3	TGTGCCAGCAGTTCCGGAGGGTCCCCTAGCACAGATACGCAGTATTTT	CASSSGGSPSTDTQYF
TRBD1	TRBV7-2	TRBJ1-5	TGTGCCAGCAGCAAGGACAGGAATCAGCCCCAGCATTTT	CASSKDRNQPQHF
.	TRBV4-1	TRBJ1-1	TGCGCCAGCAGCCAAGATCGGGACACTGAAGCTTTCTTT	CASSQDRDTEAFF
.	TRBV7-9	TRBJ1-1	TGTGCCAGCAGCCAGGTCGGACAGTGGGGAATTCGGGACACTGAAGCTTTCTTT	CASSQVGQWGIRDTEAFF
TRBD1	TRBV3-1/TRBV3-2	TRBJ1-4	TGTGCCAGCAGCCAAGTCAGGGGACAGGGGGATGAAAAACTGTTTTTT	CASSQVRGQGDEKLFF
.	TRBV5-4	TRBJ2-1	TGTGCCAGCAGCGCTGGGGGGAATGAGCAGTTCTTC	CASSAGGNEQFF
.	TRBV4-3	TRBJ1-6	TGCGCCAGCAGCCAAGACCCAGGGCTGAGCTCCTATAATTCACCCCTCCACTTT	CASSQDPGLSSYNSPLHF
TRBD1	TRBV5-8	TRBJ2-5	TGTGCCAGCAGCTTGGGTTGGGACAGGGCCGCAGAGACCCAGTACTTC	CASSLGWDRAAETQYF
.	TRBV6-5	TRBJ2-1	TGTGCCCAAGGGGCATGGGCGGGATCCAATGAGCAGTTCTTC	CAQGAWAGSNEQFF
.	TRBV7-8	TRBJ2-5	TGTGCCAGCAGATCTCAGGGAGAGACCCAGTACTTC	CASRSQGETQYF
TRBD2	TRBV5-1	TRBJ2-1	TGCGCCAGCAGCCCCCTATTAGCGGGAGACTACAATGAGCAGTTCTTC	CASSPLLAGDYNEQFF
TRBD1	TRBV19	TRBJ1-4	TGTGCCAGTAGTATAGGGGACAGCCCTCCGGGTAATGAAAAACTGTTTTTT	CASSIGDSPPGNEKLFF